Reported below is one T cell receptor beta chain. Its antigen is as yet unknown. A read error may produce the germline difference seen at one junction end. Germline-derived CDR1 and CDR2 are SGHKS and YYEKEE (reference sequence). This CDR3 is 15 amino acids long. These data are taken from a study of cytomegalovirus exposure and HLA in healthy donors. Study-wide context: Earlier, about 179 million T cells were analyzed, and 95 million to 140 million unique TCR beta sequences were found among them. General study findings and limits: The sole available immune exposure information was CMV serostatus.

PCR employed 60 Vbeta and 13 Jbeta primers. Sequenced by immunoSEQ multiplex PCR; TCRdb stores in-frame clones only, minus some. The sample contains roughly 130,000 clones, approximately 8.7% of which appear only once. The chain combines TRBV5-5 with TRBJ1-6, with a tentative D call TRBD1 (6 bases). The sequencing input was PBMCs. The TCR sequence derives from a man aged 40-50 years in good health and CMV-seronegative. The CDR3, as DNA: TGTGCCAGCAGCTTGGAGGCCAGGGGAAATTCAGCCCTCCACTTT. Amino acids: CASSLEARGNSALHF.